This T cell receptor beta chain was observed in a study of PD-1 blockade in classical Hodgkin lymphoma. Broader study findings: Whoever responded completely had baseline diversity much like that seen in newly diagnosed patients.

The germline CDR1 and CDR2 sequences are SGHNT and YYREEE (reference sequence). The ends lost 4 bases at V and 2 bases at J; junction bases unmatched: 11. The CDR3 covers 17 residues. Every one of the patients relapsed after autologous stem cell transplantation (brentuximab vedotin exposure was variable). The assay was immunoSEQ multiplex PCR, and TCRdb's table has in-frame clones only and misses some. The data show roughly 140,000 clones, with around 84% seen just once and about 9% held by the top ten. As to this clone: Its cognate antigen is unknown.

The source material was peripheral blood mononuclear cells (PBMCs), sampled before the second cycle of nivolumab. This receptor was obtained from a human donor with classical Hodgkin lymphoma. V usage is TRBV5-4 and J usage is TRBJ2-1, with 8 bases aligning to TRBD2. In DNA form, the CDR3 reads TGTGCCAGCAGCCAAGTCTCCGGGACTAGGGCCTACAATGAGCAGTTCTTC. This codes for CASSQVSGTRAYNEQFF.